These 15 T cell receptor beta chains originate from one sample sequenced in a study of blood T cell repertoires in COVID-19. Assay used: immunoSEQ multiplex PCR; TCRdb lists only in-frame clones, some missing. Here the sample spans around 130,000 clones, 70% to 90% being singletons. Sequenced sample: peripheral blood. All receptors derive from a woman of 80 years or more with acute or convalescent COVID-19.

This clone was recorded once. V is TRBV29-1 and J is TRBJ1-1; D may be TRBD1 (6 bases). Germline CDR1 SQVTM, CDR2 ANQGSEA. V lost 7 bases and J lost 3, with 9 bases in between. This CDR3 spans 11 amino acids. CDR3 region: CSGGQYTEAFF. The DNA for the CDR3 is TGCAGCGGTGGACAGTACACTGAAGCTTTCTTT. Filled out from reference TRBV29-1 and TRBJ1-1, the complete variable domain reads SAVISQKPSRDICQRGTSLTIQCQVDSQVTMMFWYRQQPGQSLTLIATANQGSEATYESGFVIDKFPISRPNLTFSTLTVSNMSPEDSSIYLCSGGQYTEAFFGQGTRLTVV.

V gene TRBV6-5 combines with J gene TRBJ1-1; 7 bases map to TRBD1. Germline CDR1 is MNHEY and CDR2 is SVGAGI. Trimming removed 2 bases from V and 3 bases from J; junction bases left unmatched: 3. The CDR3 totals 14 residues. DNA for the CDR3: TGTGCCAGCAGTTACCATACAGGGGACACTGAAGCTTTCTTT. It is translated as CASSYHTGDTEAFF.

The chain recombines TRBV5-4 with TRBJ1-1, with D possibly being TRBD1 (5 bases). The CDR3 is 15 amino acids. Trimming removed 3 bases at V and 3 bases at J, with 15 bases between. CDR1 and CDR2 from the germline V gene are SGHNT and YYREEE (reference sequence). The CDR3 bases are TGTGCCAGCAGCTCTGGTAGCAGGGCTCACACTGAAGCTTTCTTT. The encoded protein is CASSSGSRAHTEAFF.

This sequence joins TRBV7-9 and TRBJ2-1; D not resolved. Per the germline V gene, CDR1 is SEHNR and CDR2 is FQNEAQ (reference sequence). The germline V and J ends were trimmed by 4 bases and 9 bases, with 7 bases remaining between them. CDR3 length equals 11 residues. The CDR3 DNA reads as TGTGCCAGCAGCTCCATAGTTGAGCAGTTCTTC. Its translation is CASSSIVEQFF. The entire variable domain, with the rest obtained from reference TRBV7-9 and TRBJ2-1, is as follows: DTGVSQNPRHKITKRGQNVTFRCDPISEHNRLYWYRQTLGQGPEFLTYFQNEAQLEKSRLLSDRFSAERPKGSFSTLEIQRTEQGDSAMYLCASSSIVEQFFGPGTRLTVL.

V and J are TRBV6-4 and TRBJ1-2; 9 nucleotides align to TRBD1. With V trimmed by 6 bases and J by 8 bases, 10 bases remained unmatched. The V gene's germline CDR1 is MRHNA and CDR2 SNTAGT. CDR3 length: 14 amino acids. CDR3 sequence: CASSRTGGAGGYTF. The CDR3 coding sequence is TGTGCCAGCAGCCGCACAGGGGGCGCGGGGGGCTACACCTTC.

The chain is built from TRBV6-5 and TRBJ2-1, with 9 bases matching TRBD1. CDR3 length equals 15 residues. V lost 6 bases and J lost 3; bases outside the gene matches: 6. The germline V gene has CDR1 MNHEY and CDR2 SVGAGI. The CDR3, as DNA: TGTGCCAGCAGACGACAGGGGGTTCTCTACAATGAGCAGTTCTTC. Residues: CASRRQGVLYNEQFF.

The chain carries TRBV7-8 and TRBJ1-1, with TRBD1 matching 7 bases. Germline V gives CDR1 SGHVS, CDR2 FQNEAQ. The trim removed 2 bases at V and 4 bases at J, leaving 1 base unmatched. The CDR3 totals 13 residues. The CDR3 DNA follows: TGTGCCAGCAGCTTAACAGGGGTCACTGAAGCTTTCTTT. It is translated as CASSLTGVTEAFF.

This sequence joins TRBV2 and TRBJ1-1; tentatively, D is TRBD1 (5 bases). Looked up from germline, CDR1 is SNHLY and CDR2 is FYNNEI. The CDR3 is made up of 12 amino acids. Between the trimmed V and J ends, which lost 6 bases and 5 bases, there was a span of 10 bases. The CDR3 DNA reads TGTGCCAGCAGGACGGGGGGAACTGAAGCTTTCTTT. It translates to CASRTGGTEAFF.

The chain employs TRBV29-1 and TRBJ1-3; D not resolved. Germline V gives CDR1 SQVTM, CDR2 ANQGSEA. The CDR3 loop spans 13 amino acids. Between the trimmed V and J ends, which lost 2 bases and 2 bases, there was a span of 7 bases. The CDR3 here is CSVESGAGNTIYF. The CDR3 coding sequence is TGCAGCGTTGAATCCGGGGCTGGAAACACCATATATTTT.

The V gene is TRBV6-5, the J gene TRBJ2-4; 7 positions match TRBD1. J lost 4 bases, V lost 5 bases, and 8 bases had no gene match. Per germline, CDR1 MNHEY and CDR2 SVGAGI. The CDR3 contains 15 residues. This CDR3 is CASSHRDRGKNIQYF. The DNA for the CDR3 is TGTGCCAGCAGTCACCGGGACAGAGGAAAAAACATTCAGTACTTC.

The gene calls are TRBV7-2 and TRBJ1-2; 9 positions match TRBD1. The junction had 9 bases not matched to a gene; V was cut back by 5 bases and J by 8 bases. The CDR3 totals 14 residues. CDR1 is SGHTA and CDR2 is FQGNSA in the germline V gene. This chain's CDR3 is CASSPATGGRGYTF. The CDR3, as DNA: TGTGCCAGCAGCCCTGCCACAGGGGGCCGCGGCTACACCTTC.

The chain links TRBV9 to TRBJ1-2; D unclear. This CDR3 has 13 amino acids. Trimming stripped 3 bases from V and 10 bases from J, with 16 bases between. CDR1 SGDLS and CDR2 YYNGEE come from the germline V gene. The DNA for the CDR3 is TGTGCCAGCAGCGCCCATCCCCCACGGGACTACACCTTC. Protein sequence: CASSAHPPRDYTF. The entire variable domain, with the rest obtained from reference TRBV9 and TRBJ1-2, is as follows: DSGVTQTPKHLITATGQRVTLRCSPRSGDLSVYWYQQSLDQGLQFLIQYYNGEERAKGNILERFSAQQFPDLHSELNLSSLELGDSALYFCASSAHPPRDYTFGSGTRLTVV.

About this clone itself: A read error may account for a junction end that differs from germline. The rearrangement links TRBV7-7 to TRBJ2-5; TRBD2 might be the D (6 bases). From germline, CDR1 is SSHAT and CDR2 FNYEAQ (reference sequence). The CDR3 covers 16 residues. CDR3 DNA: TGTGCTAGCAGCAGAGGTGTGGACTATAACCAAGAGACCCAGTACTTC. This translates into CASSRGVDYNQETQYF.

The V gene is TRBV4-3, the J gene TRBJ1-2; unclear D gene. Trimming stripped 0 bases from V and 4 bases from J, with 12 bases between. This CDR3 is built from 15 residues. Germline assignment: CDR1 LGHNA and CDR2 YSLEER. CDR3 sequence reads: CASSQDLATVYGYTF. For the CDR3, the DNA is TGCGCCAGCAGCCAAGATTTGGCAACAGTCTATGGCTACACCTTC.

V is TRBV9 and J is TRBJ2-1, with TRBD1 matching over 10 bases. The CDR3 spans 16 residues. The ends lost 3 bases at V and 3 bases at J; junction bases unmatched: 6. The V gene's germline CDR1 is SGDLS and CDR2 YYNGEE. CDR3 coding DNA: TGTGCCAGCAGCGCCGGACAGGGGGATTACTACAATGAGCAGTTCTTC. Protein product: CASSAGQGDYYNEQFF.